The following is a T cell receptor beta chain sequence with its context. The antigen remains unidentified. There are 13 residues in the CDR3. The V end lost 0 bases, the J end lost 8 bases, and 13 bases lay between the germline ends. Germline V gives CDR1 GTSNPN, CDR2 SVGIG (reference sequence). The study gave focal radiation plus ipilimumab CTLA-4 blockade to patients with chemo-refractory metastatic non-small-cell lung cancer. The data were obtained in a study of radiotherapy plus CTLA-4 blockade in lung cancer. Study background: Objective response rate was over 15%; disease control rate, around 33%. Study-wide results and caveats: Researchers report tumor-derived TCR clones expanding in blood after radiotherapy plus ipilimumab. Early blood T cell clone changes and increased post-radiation serum interferon-beta were reportedly the strongest response predictors.

Measured with immunoSEQ multiplex PCR; TCRdb has only the in-frame clones, and not every one. The sample contains around 43,000 clones, about 74% of which appear only once. This clonotype originated in a human donor with non-small cell lung cancer who had stable disease on radiotherapy plus ipilimumab. This specimen was peripheral blood, taken from a patient treated with radiotherapy plus ipilimumab. V and J are TRBV30 and TRBJ1-2; perhaps TRBD1 as D (5 bases). As DNA, the CDR3 is TGTGCCTGGAGTGTACAGGCAGGACAAGGCTACACCTTC. Amino acid sequence: CAWSVQAGQGYTF.